Listed below are T cell receptor beta chains from one sample, sequenced in a study of technical replicates of blood from several donors. Assay used: immunoSEQ multiplex PCR; TCRdb lists only in-frame clones, some missing. The top ten clones hold 0.36% of a sample with about 94,000 clones, less than 96% of them seen once. The sample comprised T cells isolated from PBMCs. The receptors originated from a human donor in good health. The CDR3 runs from the conserved cysteine through the conserved F or W. The order of the fields is V gene, D gene, J gene, clone size, CDR3 length, CDR3 protein, CDR3 DNA. A D gene is named only where the DNA matches it firmly. Clone size is stated in some rows and not others, as once, few, many or a class when expanded.

V: TRBV7-2
D: .
J: TRBJ1-3
size: .
length: 14
CDR3: CASSLVSSGNTIYF
DNA: TGTGCCAGCAGCTTAGTGAGCTCTGGAAACACCATATATTTT

V: TRBV5-4
D: TRBD1
J: TRBJ2-2
size: .
length: 19
CDR3: CASSQGTGAPLGNTGELFF
DNA: TGTGCCAGCAGCCAGGGGACAGGGGCCCCGTTGGGGAACACCGGGGAGCTGTTTTTT

V: TRBV5-1
D: .
J: TRBJ2-3
size: .
length: 17
CDR3: CASSLGEAPTSTDTQYF
DNA: TGCGCCAGCAGCTTGGGAGAGGCTCCTACTAGCACAGATACGCAGTATTTT

V: TRBV29-1
D: .
J: TRBJ1-2
size: once
length: 12
CDR3: CSVSRDTYGYTF
DNA: TGCAGCGTCAGCCGGGACACCTATGGCTACACCTTC

V: TRBV27
D: TRBD1
J: TRBJ1-2
size: .
length: 16
CDR3: CASSFGRQGKSYGYTF
DNA: TGTGCCAGCAGTTTCGGGCGACAGGGGAAAAGCTATGGCTACACCTTC

V: TRBV19
D: .
J: TRBJ1-1
size: .
length: 13
CDR3: CASSTQGNTEAFF
DNA: TGTGCCAGTAGTACACAGGGCAACACTGAAGCTTTCTTT

V: TRBV19
D: .
J: TRBJ2-7
size: .
length: 14
CDR3: CASRLGEAPYEQYF
DNA: TGTGCCAGTAGGCTAGGGGAGGCTCCCTACGAGCAGTACTTC

V: TRBV30
D: .
J: TRBJ1-2
size: .
length: 12
CDR3: CAWSVLIGGYTF
DNA: TGTGCCTGGAGTGTACTAATCGGGGGCTACACCTTC

V: TRBV27
D: TRBD1
J: TRBJ2-7
size: .
length: 14
CDR3: CASSLSSGQVGQYF
DNA: TGTGCCAGCAGTTTATCGTCGGGACAGGTAGGGCAGTACTTC

V: TRBV6-6
D: TRBD1
J: TRBJ2-1
size: .
length: 15
CDR3: CASSYTGTVYNEQFF
DNA: TGTGCCAGCAGTTATACCGGGACAGTCTACAATGAGCAGTTCTTC